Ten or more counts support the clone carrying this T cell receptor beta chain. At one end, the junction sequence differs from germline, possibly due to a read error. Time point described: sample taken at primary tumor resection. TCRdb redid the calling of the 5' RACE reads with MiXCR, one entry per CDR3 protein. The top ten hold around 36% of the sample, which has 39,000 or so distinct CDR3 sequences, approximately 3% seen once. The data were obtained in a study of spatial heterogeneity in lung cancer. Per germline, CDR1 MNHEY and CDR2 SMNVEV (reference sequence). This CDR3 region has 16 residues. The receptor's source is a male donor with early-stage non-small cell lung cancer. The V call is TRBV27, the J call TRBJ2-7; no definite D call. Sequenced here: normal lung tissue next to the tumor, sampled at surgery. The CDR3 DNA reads TGTGCCAGCTGTTTAAATCACCCCTCGACTTCCCGCGAGCAGTACTTC. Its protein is CASCLNHPSTSREQYF.